The sequence of this TCR beta chain was determined in a study of blood T cell repertoires in COVID-19. The method was immunoSEQ multiplex PCR; TCRdb's version includes in-frame clones alone and lacks a portion of them. The table has roughly 200,000 clones, 85% to 90% seen once. The study recruited people aged about 18 to 90 years across approximately 25 US areas. CDR1 and CDR2 from the germline V gene are LNHDA and SQIVND (reference sequence). This CDR3 region has 15 residues. The V segment lost 2 bases and the J segment 2 bases; nucleotides outside the gene matches: 2. Sequenced sample: PBMCs or T cells enriched from blood (not recorded which). The chain links TRBV19 to TRBJ2-2; 7 positions match TRBD2. This TCR was recovered from a man aged 30 to 45 who had recovered from COVID-19. CDR3 protein: CASSISGVNTGELFF. CDR3 DNA: TGTGCCAGTAGTATAAGCGGGGTAAACACCGGGGAGCTGTTTTTT. Looking up the rest from reference TRBV19 and TRBJ2-2 gives the full variable domain: DGGITQSPKYLFRKEGQNVTLSCEQNLNHDAMYWYRQDPGQGLRLIYYSQIVNDFQKGDIAEGYSVSREKKESFPLTVTSAQKNPTAFYLCASSISGVNTGELFFGEGSRLTVL.